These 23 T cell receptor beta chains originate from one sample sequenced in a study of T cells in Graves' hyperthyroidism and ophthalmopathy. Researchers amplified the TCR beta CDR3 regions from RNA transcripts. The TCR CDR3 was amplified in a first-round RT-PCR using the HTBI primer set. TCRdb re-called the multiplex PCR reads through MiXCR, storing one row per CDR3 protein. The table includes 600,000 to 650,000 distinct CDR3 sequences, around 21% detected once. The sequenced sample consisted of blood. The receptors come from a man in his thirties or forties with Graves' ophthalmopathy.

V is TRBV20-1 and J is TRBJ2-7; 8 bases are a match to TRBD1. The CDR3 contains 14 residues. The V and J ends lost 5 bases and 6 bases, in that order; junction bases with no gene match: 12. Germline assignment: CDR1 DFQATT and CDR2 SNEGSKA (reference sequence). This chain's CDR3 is CSADPGQALFEQYF. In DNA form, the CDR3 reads TGCAGTGCTGATCCGGGACAGGCCCTTTTCGAGCAGTACTTC.

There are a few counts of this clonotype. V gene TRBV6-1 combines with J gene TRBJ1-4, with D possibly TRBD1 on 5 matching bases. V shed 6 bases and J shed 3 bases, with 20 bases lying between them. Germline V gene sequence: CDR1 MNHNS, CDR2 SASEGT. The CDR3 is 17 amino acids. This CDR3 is CASSSGRGGGPNEKLFF. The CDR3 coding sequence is TGTGCCAGCAGCTCGGGGAGGGGTGGAGGTCCTAATGAAAAACTGTTTTTT.

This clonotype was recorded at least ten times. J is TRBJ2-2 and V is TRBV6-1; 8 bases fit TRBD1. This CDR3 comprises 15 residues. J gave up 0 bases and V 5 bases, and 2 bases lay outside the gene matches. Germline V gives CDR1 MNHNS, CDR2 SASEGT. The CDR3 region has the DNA TGTGCCAGCAGTTTACAGGGGGCGAACACCGGGGAGCTGTTTTTT. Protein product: CASSLQGANTGELFF.

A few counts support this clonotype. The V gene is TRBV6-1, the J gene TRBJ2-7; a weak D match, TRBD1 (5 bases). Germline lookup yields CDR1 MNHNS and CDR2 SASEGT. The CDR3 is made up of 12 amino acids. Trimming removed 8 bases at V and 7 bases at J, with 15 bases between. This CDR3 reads CASAPSGQEQYF. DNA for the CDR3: TGTGCCAGCGCCCCATCAGGGCAAGAGCAGTACTTC.

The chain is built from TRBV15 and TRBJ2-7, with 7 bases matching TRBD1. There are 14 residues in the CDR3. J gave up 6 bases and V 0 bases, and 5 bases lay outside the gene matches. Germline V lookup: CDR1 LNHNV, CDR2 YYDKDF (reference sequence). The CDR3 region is CATSRDDRATEQYF. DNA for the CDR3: TGTGCCACCAGCAGAGATGACAGGGCTACCGAGCAGTACTTC.

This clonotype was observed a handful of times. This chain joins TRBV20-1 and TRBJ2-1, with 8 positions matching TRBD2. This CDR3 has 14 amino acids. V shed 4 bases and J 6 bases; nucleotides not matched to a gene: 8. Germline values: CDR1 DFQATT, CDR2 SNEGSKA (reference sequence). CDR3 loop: CSAKGLAVPNEQFF. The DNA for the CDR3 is TGCAGTGCTAAAGGACTAGCCGTACCCAATGAGCAGTTCTTC.

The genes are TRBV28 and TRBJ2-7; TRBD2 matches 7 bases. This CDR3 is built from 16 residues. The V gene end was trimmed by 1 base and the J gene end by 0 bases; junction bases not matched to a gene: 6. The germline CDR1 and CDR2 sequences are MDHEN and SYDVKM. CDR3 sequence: CASSLSNSGYSYEQYF. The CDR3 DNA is TGTGCCAGCAGTTTATCCAATAGCGGGTACTCCTACGAGCAGTACTTC.

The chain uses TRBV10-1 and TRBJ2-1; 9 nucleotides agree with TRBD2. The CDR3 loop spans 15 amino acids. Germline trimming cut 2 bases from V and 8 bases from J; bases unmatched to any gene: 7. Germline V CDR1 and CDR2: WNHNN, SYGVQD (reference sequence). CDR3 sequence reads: CASSEEAGGRHEQFF. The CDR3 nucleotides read TGCGCCAGCAGTGAGGAAGCGGGAGGTCGGCATGAGCAGTTCTTC.

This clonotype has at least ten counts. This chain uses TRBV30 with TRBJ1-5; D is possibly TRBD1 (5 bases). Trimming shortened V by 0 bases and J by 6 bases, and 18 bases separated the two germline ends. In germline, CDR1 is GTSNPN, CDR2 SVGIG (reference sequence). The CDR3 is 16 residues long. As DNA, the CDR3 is TGTGCCTGGAGTGTAAGGCCCATCAGGGTGCCTCAGCCCCAGCATTTT. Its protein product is CAWSVRPIRVPQPQHF.

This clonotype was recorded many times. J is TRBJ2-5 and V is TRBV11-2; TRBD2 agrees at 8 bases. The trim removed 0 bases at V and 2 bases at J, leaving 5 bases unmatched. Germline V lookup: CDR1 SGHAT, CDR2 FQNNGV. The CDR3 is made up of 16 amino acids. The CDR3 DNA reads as TGTGCCAGCAGCTTAGAAGGGACTAGTTTACAAGAGACCCAGTACTTC. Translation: CASSLEGTSLQETQYF.

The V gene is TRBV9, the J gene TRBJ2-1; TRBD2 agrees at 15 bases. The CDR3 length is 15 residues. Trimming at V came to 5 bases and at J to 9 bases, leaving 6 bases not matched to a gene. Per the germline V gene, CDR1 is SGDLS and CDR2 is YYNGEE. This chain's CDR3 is CASSGTSGRYGEQFF. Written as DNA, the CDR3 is TGTGCCAGCAGTGGGACTAGCGGGAGGTATGGTGAGCAGTTCTTC.

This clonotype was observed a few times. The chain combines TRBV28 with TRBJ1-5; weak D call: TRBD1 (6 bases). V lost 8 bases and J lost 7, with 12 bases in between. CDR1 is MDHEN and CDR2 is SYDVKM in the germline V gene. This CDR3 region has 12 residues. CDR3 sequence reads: CASLGGRQPQHF. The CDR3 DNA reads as TGTGCCAGCTTGGGGGGCAGGCAGCCCCAGCATTTT.

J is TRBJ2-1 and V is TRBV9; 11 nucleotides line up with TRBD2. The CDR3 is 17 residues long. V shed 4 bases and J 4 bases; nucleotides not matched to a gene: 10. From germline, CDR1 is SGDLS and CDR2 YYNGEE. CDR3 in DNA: TGTGCCAGCAGCCAGGGGCCGGGGACTAGCGGTTACAATGAGCAGTTCTTC. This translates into CASSQGPGTSGYNEQFF.

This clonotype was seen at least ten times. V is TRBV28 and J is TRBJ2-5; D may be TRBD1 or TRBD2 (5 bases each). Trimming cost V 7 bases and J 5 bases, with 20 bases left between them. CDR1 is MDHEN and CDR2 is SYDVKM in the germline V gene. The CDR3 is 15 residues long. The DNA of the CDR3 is TGTGCCAGCAAAATAGGTGCAGGGAGTGGGGAGACCCAGTACTTC. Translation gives CASKIGAGSGETQYF.

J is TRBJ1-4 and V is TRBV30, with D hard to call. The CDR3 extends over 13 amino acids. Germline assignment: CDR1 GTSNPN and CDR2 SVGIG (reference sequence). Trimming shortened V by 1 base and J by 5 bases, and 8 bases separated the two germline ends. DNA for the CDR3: TGTGCCTGGAGTGGGAGAGGCAATGAAAAACTGTTTTTT. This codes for CAWSGRGNEKLFF. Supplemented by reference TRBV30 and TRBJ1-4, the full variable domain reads SQTIHQWPATLVQPVGSPLSLECTVEGTSNPNLYWYRQAAGRGLQLLFYSVGIGQISSEVPQNLSASRPQDRQFILSSKKLLLSDSGFYLCAWSGRGNEKLFFGSGTQLSVL.

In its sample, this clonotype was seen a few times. Here the CDR3 reads CASSVGSGNYNEQFF. The CDR3 coding sequence is TGTGCCAGCAGCGTAGGGAGCGGGAACTACAATGAGCAGTTCTTC. The chain recombines TRBV9 with TRBJ2-1, with 7 bases aligning to TRBD2. This CDR3 contains 15 residues. Germline V CDR1 and CDR2: SGDLS, YYNGEE. The junction had 3 bases not matched to a gene; V was cut back by 0 bases and J by 3 bases.

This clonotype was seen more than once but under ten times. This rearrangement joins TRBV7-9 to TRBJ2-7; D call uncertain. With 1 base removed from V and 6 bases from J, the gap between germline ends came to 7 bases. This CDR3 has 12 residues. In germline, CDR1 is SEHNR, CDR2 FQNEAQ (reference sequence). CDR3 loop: CASSLGRSEQYF. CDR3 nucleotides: TGTGCCAGCAGCTTAGGGCGTAGCGAGCAGTACTTC.

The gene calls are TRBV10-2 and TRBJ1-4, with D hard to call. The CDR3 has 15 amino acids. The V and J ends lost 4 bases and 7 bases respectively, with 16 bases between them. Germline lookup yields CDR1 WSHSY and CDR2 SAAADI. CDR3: CASSGSRGLGEKLFF. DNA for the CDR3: TGCGCCAGCAGTGGGTCCCGGGGATTGGGTGAAAAACTGTTTTTT.

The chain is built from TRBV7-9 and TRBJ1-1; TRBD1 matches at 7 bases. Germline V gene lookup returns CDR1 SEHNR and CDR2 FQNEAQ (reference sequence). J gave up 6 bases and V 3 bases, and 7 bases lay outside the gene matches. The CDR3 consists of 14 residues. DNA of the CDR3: TGTGCCAGCAGCTTTAAACAGGGGCATTCTGAAGCTTTCTTT. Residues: CASSFKQGHSEAFF.

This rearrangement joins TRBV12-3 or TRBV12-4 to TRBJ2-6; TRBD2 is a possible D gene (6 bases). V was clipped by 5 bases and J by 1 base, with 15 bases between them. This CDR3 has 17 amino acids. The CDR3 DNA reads TGTGCCAGCAGTATGAGGAGGGTTGAGTCTGGGGCCAACGTCCTGACTTTC. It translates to CASSMRRVESGANVLTF.

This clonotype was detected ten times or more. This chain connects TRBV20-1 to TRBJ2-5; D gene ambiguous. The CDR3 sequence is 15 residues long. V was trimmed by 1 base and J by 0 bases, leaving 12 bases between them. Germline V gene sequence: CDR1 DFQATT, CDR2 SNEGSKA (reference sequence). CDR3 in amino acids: CSARGGSRYQETQYF. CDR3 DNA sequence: TGCAGTGCTAGAGGAGGATCGAGGTACCAAGAGACCCAGTACTTC.

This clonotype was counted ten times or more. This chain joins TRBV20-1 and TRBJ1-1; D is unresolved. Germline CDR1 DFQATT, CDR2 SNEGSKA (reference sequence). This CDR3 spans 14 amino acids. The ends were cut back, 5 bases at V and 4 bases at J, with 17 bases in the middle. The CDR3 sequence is CSALKGQLGTEAFF. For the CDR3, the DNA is TGCAGTGCTCTTAAAGGGCAGCTAGGCACTGAAGCTTTCTTT.

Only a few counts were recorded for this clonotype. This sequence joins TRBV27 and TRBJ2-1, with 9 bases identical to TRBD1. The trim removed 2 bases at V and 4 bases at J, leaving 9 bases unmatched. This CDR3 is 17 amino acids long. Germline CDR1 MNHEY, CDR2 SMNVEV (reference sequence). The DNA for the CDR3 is TGTGCCAGCAGTTTACCCACCGGGACAGGGAGATACAATGAGCAGTTCTTC. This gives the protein CASSLPTGTGRYNEQFF.